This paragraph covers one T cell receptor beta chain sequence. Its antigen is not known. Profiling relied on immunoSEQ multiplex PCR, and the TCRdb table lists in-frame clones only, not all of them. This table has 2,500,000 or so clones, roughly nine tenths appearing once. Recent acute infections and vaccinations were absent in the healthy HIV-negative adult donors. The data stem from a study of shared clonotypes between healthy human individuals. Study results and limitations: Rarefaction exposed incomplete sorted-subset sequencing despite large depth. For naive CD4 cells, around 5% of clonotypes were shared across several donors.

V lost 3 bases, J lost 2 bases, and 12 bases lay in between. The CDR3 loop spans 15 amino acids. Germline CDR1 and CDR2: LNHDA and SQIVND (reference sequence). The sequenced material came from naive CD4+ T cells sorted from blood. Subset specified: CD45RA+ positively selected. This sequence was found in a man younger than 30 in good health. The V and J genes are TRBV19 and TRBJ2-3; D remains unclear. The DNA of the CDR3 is TGTGCCAGTAGTATCACAGAACAGCTCACAGATACGCAGTATTTT. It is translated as CASSITEQLTDTQYF.